Listed here are 29 T cell receptor beta chains from one sample, sequenced in a study of blood T cells in healthy people across ages. Next came a second PCR, run for about 7 to 12 cycles, which used a sample-barcoded 5' primer along with a J-beta primer mix. TCRdb re-analysed the 5' RACE reads in MiXCR, keeping a single row per CDR3 protein. The table shows some 780,000 distinct CDR3 sequences, with around three fifths occurring only once. The sequencing input was blood. These receptors all come from a man in his forties in good health.

This chain uses TRBV20-1 with TRBJ2-7, with 10 bases matching TRBD1. From germline, CDR1 is DFQATT and CDR2 SNEGSKA (reference sequence). The CDR3 length is 13 residues. With V trimmed by 6 bases and J by 3 bases, 5 bases remained unmatched. CDR3 loop: CSALDRGNYEQYF. CDR3 in DNA: TGCAGTGCACTGGACAGGGGGAACTACGAGCAGTACTTC.

The chain carries TRBV20-1 and TRBJ2-1; 9 positions agree with TRBD1. The DNA matches TRBJ2-7 better at its end, which makes the J call doubtful. Germline V gene sequence: CDR1 DFQATT, CDR2 SNEGSKA (reference sequence). This CDR3 comprises 16 residues. The CDR3 DNA reads as TGCAGTGCTAGGGCAGACAGGGGGGGCCCCCATATCGAGCAGTACTTC. It yields the protein CSARADRGGPHIEQYF.

The J gene is TRBJ2-3, the V gene TRBV20-1; D not certain. V was clipped by 3 bases and J by 2 bases, with 9 bases between them. The V gene's germline CDR1 is DFQATT and CDR2 SNEGSKA (reference sequence). The CDR3 sequence is 13 residues long. CDR3 nucleotide sequence: TGCAGTGCTAGGGAAGGGTTCACAGATACGCAGTATTTT. Translated, it gives CSAREGFTDTQYF.

The table lists this clonotype with a few counts. The chain couples TRBV12-3 or TRBV12-4 to TRBJ2-5, with 9 bases lining up with TRBD1. Unmatched junction bases numbered 4, after V lost 6 bases and J lost 2 bases. The CDR3 contains 14 residues. The CDR3 spells CASRTQGAQETQYF. CDR3 nucleotides: TGTGCCAGCAGAACACAGGGGGCGCAAGAGACCCAGTACTTC.

V and J are TRBV10-3 and TRBJ2-5, with D maybe TRBD1 (6 bases). The CDR3 extends over 14 amino acids. Germline-derived CDR1 and CDR2 are ENHRY and SYGVKD. V was shortened by 10 bases and J by 5 bases, with 20 bases between the two germline ends. CDR3 amino acids: CATRRGGTQETQYF. The CDR3 DNA is TGTGCCACCAGGAGAGGGGGAACTCAGGAGACCCAGTACTTC.

This clonotype has a count of ten or more. The chain employs TRBV4-3 and TRBJ2-1; 8 bases are a match to TRBD1. The germline gives CDR1 LGHNA, CDR2 YSLEER. The CDR3 consists of 16 residues. V shed 0 bases and J 4 bases; nucleotides not matched to a gene: 5. The CDR3 loop reads CASSQEVQGAYNEQFF. CDR3 DNA sequence: TGCGCCAGCAGCCAAGAGGTTCAGGGGGCTTACAATGAGCAGTTCTTC.

About this clonotype itself: Just one base apart from a much larger clone, this may be a read error. The genes are TRBV28 and TRBJ2-7, with a tentative D call TRBD1 (5 bases). Germline V lookup: CDR1 MDHEN, CDR2 SYDVKM. CDR3 size: 13 residues. Trimming shortened V by 7 bases and J by 7 bases, and 17 bases separated the two germline ends. In DNA form, the CDR3 reads TGTGCCAGCACGACAGCAGGTCTCAATGAGCAGTACTTC. Amino acids: CASTTAGLNEQYF. The whole variable domain, remainder taken from reference TRBV28 and TRBJ2-7, is DVKVTQSSRYLVKRTGEKVFLECVQDMDHENMFWYRQDPGLGLRLIYFSYDVKMKEKGDIPEGYSVSREKKERFSLILESASTNQTSMYLCASTTAGLNEQYFGPGTRLTVT.

This chain links TRBV28 with TRBJ2-5, with D maybe TRBD2 (6 bases). V was shortened by 5 bases and J by 1 base, with 14 bases between the two germline ends. The CDR3 length is 15 residues. Germline CDR1 MDHEN, CDR2 SYDVKM. The CDR3 is CASSLPGLLQETQYF. The CDR3 coding sequence is TGTGCCAGCAGTCTTCCGGGACTGCTCCAAGAGACCCAGTACTTC.

This clonotype was counted only a few times. The rearrangement uses TRBV20-1 and TRBJ2-1; no clear D gene. Per the germline V gene, CDR1 is DFQATT and CDR2 is SNEGSKA (reference sequence). CDR3 size: 13 residues. The V and J ends lost 3 bases and 7 bases respectively, with 13 bases between them. This CDR3 reads CSASLVGVNEQFF. CDR3 bases: TGCAGTGCTAGTCTCGTTGGTGTAAATGAGCAGTTCTTC.

The chain recombines TRBV29-1 with TRBJ1-5, with D perhaps TRBD1 (5 bases). Germline CDR1 is SQVTM and CDR2 is ANQGSEA. The ends were cut back, 4 bases at V and 4 bases at J, with 17 bases in the middle. This CDR3 contains 15 residues. CDR3 DNA: TGCAGCGTTGCAGTCCCGCCAGGGCGTAATCAGCCCCAGCATTTT. As protein: CSVAVPPGRNQPQHF.

The chain is built from TRBV12-5 and TRBJ1-1; TRBD1 matches at 8 bases. The germline V gene has CDR1 LGHNT and CDR2 FRNRAP. The CDR3 has 18 residues. The ends lost 0 bases at V and 7 bases at J; junction bases unmatched: 16. CDR3 loop: CASGLVHDGQGVLGEAFF. CDR3 nucleotides: TGTGCTAGTGGTTTGGTACATGATGGACAGGGTGTTTTAGGTGAAGCTTTCTTT. The complete variable domain, with remaining parts taken from reference TRBV12-5 and TRBJ1-1, reads DARVTQTPRHKVTEMGQEVTMRCQPILGHNTVFWYRQTMMQGLELLAYFRNRAPLDDSGMPKDRFSAEMPDATLATLKIQPSEPRDSAVYFCASGLVHDGQGVLGEAFFGQGTRLTVV.

A few counts support this clonotype. This rearrangement joins TRBV29-1 to TRBJ2-7; perhaps TRBD2 as D (6 bases). This CDR3 has 12 amino acids. Germline V gene sequence: CDR1 SQVTM, CDR2 ANQGSEA. The V end lost 3 bases, the J end lost 2 bases, and 8 bases lay between the germline ends. CDR3: CSVEGGAYEQYF. The DNA of the CDR3 is TGCAGCGTTGAGGGCGGGGCCTACGAGCAGTACTTC.

The rearrangement joins TRBV5-1 to TRBJ2-5; 7 nucleotides agree with TRBD2. This CDR3 has 15 amino acids. J lost 2 bases, V lost 4 bases, and 8 bases had no gene match. The V gene's germline CDR1 is SGHRS and CDR2 YFSETQ. For the CDR3, the DNA is TGCGCCAGCAGCGGGAGTAGCGGGCAACAAGAGACCCAGTACTTC. Protein: CASSGSSGQQETQYF.

This clonotype appeared a few times. The chain uses TRBV11-2 and TRBJ2-1; D tentatively reads TRBD1 or TRBD2 (5 bases each). Trimming cost V 4 bases and J 8 bases, with 15 bases left between them. The germline V gene encodes CDR1 SGHAT and CDR2 FQNNGV. This CDR3 spans 14 amino acids. The CDR3 region has the DNA TGTGCCAGCAGCTGGGGCCCCTTGAGGGATGAGCAGTTCTTC. Amino acid sequence: CASSWGPLRDEQFF.

The chain recombines TRBV29-1 with TRBJ1-4; D gene unclear. V was shortened by 7 bases and J by 8 bases, with 17 bases between the two germline ends. This CDR3 has 13 residues. Per the germline V gene, CDR1 is SQVTM and CDR2 is ANQGSEA. The CDR3, as DNA: TGCAGCGCCGCGTCGGCCTGGGAAGAAAAACTGTTTTTT. This gives the protein CSAASAWEEKLFF.

This clonotype was observed once. CDR3 DNA: TGCAGTGCTAGAGATCTGGGGGAGACGCAAAGGCAGTTCTTC. It specifies CSARDLGETQRQFF. This chain joins TRBV20-1 and TRBJ2-1; D may correspond to TRBD1 or TRBD2 (5 bases each). V lost 0 bases and J 12 bases, leaving 18 bases between the germline ends. The CDR3 runs to 14 residues. The germline V gene encodes CDR1 DFQATT and CDR2 SNEGSKA (reference sequence).

V is TRBV6-1 and J is TRBJ2-5, with D maybe TRBD1 (5 bases). The V end lost 2 bases, the J end lost 3 bases, and 19 bases lay between the germline ends. Germline assignment: CDR1 MNHNS and CDR2 SASEGT. This CDR3 has 17 amino acids. DNA of the CDR3: TGTGCCAGCAGTGAAACACTACGACGGGTAGGGGAAGAGACCCAGTACTTC. Translation gives CASSETLRRVGEETQYF.

The V and J genes are TRBV9 and TRBJ2-2, with 8 bases that match TRBD1. In germline, CDR1 is SGDLS, CDR2 YYNGEE. V gave up 0 bases and J gave up 6 bases; unmatched junction bases: 4. The length of the CDR3 is 15 residues. CDR3 DNA: TGTGCCAGCAGCGTAGGGCAGGGGGCACCCGGGGAGCTGTTTTTT. Protein: CASSVGQGAPGELFF.

With regard to this clonotype: This is likely a read error, given that the CDR3 carries no conserved phenylalanine or tryptophan at its end. The rearrangement uses TRBV3-1 and TRBJ1-5; 7 positions match TRBD1. CDR1 is LGHDT and CDR2 is YNNKEL in the germline V gene (reference sequence). The CDR3 is 13 residues long. CDR3: CASSLDRDQLQHI. The CDR3 DNA reads as TGTGCCAGCAGCCTTGACAGGGATCAGCTCCAGCATATT.

This sequence joins TRBV4-1 and TRBJ1-6; D remains unclear. This CDR3 has 16 residues. V lost 1 base and J 8 bases, leaving 15 bases between the germline ends. CDR1 and CDR2 from the germline V gene are MGHRA and YSYEKL. This CDR3 is CASSQAGRAGDSPLHF. The CDR3 nucleotides read TGCGCCAGCAGCCAAGCAGGACGCGCTGGGGATTCACCCCTCCACTTT.

V gene TRBV2 combines with J gene TRBJ2-4, with 16 nucleotides matching TRBD2. This CDR3 region has 18 residues. V lost 6 bases, J lost 3 bases, and 8 bases stayed unmatched. CDR1 and CDR2 (germline): SNHLY, FYNNEI. The CDR3 coding sequence is TGTGCCAGCAGGGGACTAGCGGGGGGGCCGGGGGACAAAAACATTCAGTACTTC. This codes for CASRGLAGGPGDKNIQYF.

This clonotype was recorded a few times. V gene TRBV7-2 combines with J gene TRBJ1-4; TRBD1 matches at 7 bases. J gave up 6 bases and V 0 bases, and 7 bases lay outside the gene matches. The CDR3 extends over 16 amino acids. CDR1 is SGHTA and CDR2 is FQGNSA in the germline V gene. This chain's CDR3 is CASSLATGQSHEKLFF. The CDR3 bases are TGTGCCAGCAGCTTAGCTACGGGACAGAGCCATGAAAAACTGTTTTTT.

This rearrangement joins TRBV6-5 to TRBJ2-5; 8 bases map to TRBD1. The J call is uncertain, as TRBJ2-7 better fits the DNA end. The length of the CDR3 is 17 residues. The germline V gene encodes CDR1 MNHEY and CDR2 SVGAGI. CDR3 DNA: TGTGCCAGCAGTTACTTCGGAGGGCAGGGGGCGAGCTACGAGCAGTACTTC. Translated: CASSYFGGQGASYEQYF.

Of note for this clonotype: The junction departs from germline at one end; a sequencing error may be responsible. V is TRBV6-5 and J is TRBJ2-1; no definite D call. The DNA end lines up better with TRBJ2-7; the J call may be wrong. The CDR3 totals 13 residues. Germline V gene data show CDR1 as MNHEY and CDR2 as SVGAGI. CDR3 nucleotides: TGTGCCAGCAGTGACTCTGGGCTAGAGGAGCAGTACTTC. Translated, it gives CASSDSGLEEQYF.

This clonotype came up a few times. The chain carries TRBV7-3 and TRBJ2-7; D uncertain. This CDR3 has 13 amino acids. Germline CDR1 reads SGHTA; CDR2 reads FQGTGA. V was cut by 5 bases and J by 3 bases, with 11 bases left in between. Here the CDR3 DNA reads TGTGCCAGCAGCCCCGGACCTAACTACGAGCAGTACTTC. It encodes CASSPGPNYEQYF.

The genes are TRBV2 and TRBJ2-7; tentatively, D is TRBD1 (6 bases). V lost 6 bases and J 5 bases, leaving 14 bases between the germline ends. Germline-derived CDR1 and CDR2 are SNHLY and FYNNEI. The CDR3 runs 13 residues. The chain's CDR3 is CASRNRTDHEQYF. CDR3 DNA sequence: TGTGCCAGCAGGAACAGGACAGACCACGAGCAGTACTTC.

This clonotype was seen a few times. The gene calls are TRBV29-1 and TRBJ2-7; 9 bases fit TRBD1. Germline V lookup: CDR1 SQVTM, CDR2 ANQGSEA. The CDR3 totals 16 residues. With 4 bases clipped from V and 4 bases from J, the junction kept 14 bases outside the gene matches. CDR3 nucleotide sequence: TGCAGCGTTGGGGGCCTTCCGGGACAGGGTTGGTACGAGCAGTACTTC. It translates to CSVGGLPGQGWYEQYF.

This chain joins TRBV15 and TRBJ2-3; D is undetermined. The CDR3 has 12 residues. With 1 base removed from V and 6 bases from J, the gap between germline ends came to 5 bases. From germline, CDR1 is LNHNV and CDR2 YYDKDF (reference sequence). The CDR3 is CATSRAVDTQYF. CDR3 DNA: TGTGCCACCAGCAGAGCTGTCGATACGCAGTATTTT. The whole variable domain, remainder taken from reference TRBV15 and TRBJ2-3, is DAMVIQNPRYQVTQFGKPVTLSCSQTLNHNVMYWYQQKSSQAPKLLFHYYDKDFNNEADTPDNFQSRRPNTSFCFLDIRSPGLGDTAMYLCATSRAVDTQYFGPGTRLTVL.

The table lists this clonotype with a few counts. The genes are TRBV2 and TRBJ2-7, with D possibly matching TRBD1 (6 bases). Per the germline V gene, CDR1 is SNHLY and CDR2 is FYNNEI. The CDR3 is made up of 13 amino acids. Trimming left V 7 bases short and J 1 base short, with 11 bases between. This CDR3 is CASTQGPSYEQYF. CDR3 bases: TGTGCCAGCACCCAGGGGCCATCCTACGAGCAGTACTTC.